The clone carrying this T cell receptor (beta chain) came up once. The sample is drawn from a study of CD8 T cells in Susac syndrome. Random hexamers primed reverse transcription of about 0.5 to 1 ug RNA. TCRdb reprocessed the immunoSEQ multiplex PCR reads via MiXCR and lists one record per CDR3 protein. The sample shows about 280,000 distinct CDR3 sequences, 80% to 90% of them seen only once. This CDR3 has 11 amino acids. The V gene's germline CDR1 is SQVTM and CDR2 ANQGSEA. Deletions cut 6 bases from V and 6 bases from J, with 12 bases between. The sequence was collected from a human donor with multiple sclerosis. The chain couples TRBV29-1 to TRBJ2-7; a weak D match, TRBD2 (6 bases). The sequenced sample was CD8+ T cells from PBMCs. CDR3 sequence reads: CSVWRVGEQYF. CDR3 DNA: TGCAGCGTCTGGAGGGTTGGCGAGCAGTACTTC.